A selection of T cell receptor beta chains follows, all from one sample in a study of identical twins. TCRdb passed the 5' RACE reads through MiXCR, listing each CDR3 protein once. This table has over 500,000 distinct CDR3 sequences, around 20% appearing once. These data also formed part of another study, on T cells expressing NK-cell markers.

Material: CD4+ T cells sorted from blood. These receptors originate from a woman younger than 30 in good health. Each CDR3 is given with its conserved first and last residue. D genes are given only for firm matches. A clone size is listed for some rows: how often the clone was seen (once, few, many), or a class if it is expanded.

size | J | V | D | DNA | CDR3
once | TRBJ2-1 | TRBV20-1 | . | TGCAGTGCCCTGGAGGTGGTCTCCAATGAGCAGTTCTTC | CSALEVVSNEQFF
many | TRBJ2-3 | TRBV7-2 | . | TGTGCCAGCAGCTTCGGCGTTGGAGAGGCAGATACGCAGTATTTT | CASSFGVGEADTQYF
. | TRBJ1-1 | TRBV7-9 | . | TGTGCCACCAGCTTAGGAGGACGGGTGGCAGCTTTCTTT | CATSLGGRVAAFF
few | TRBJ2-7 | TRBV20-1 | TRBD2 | TGCAGTGCGGCCGTCGGGACTAGCGGGAGGGTGCAGTACTTC | CSAAVGTSGRVQYF
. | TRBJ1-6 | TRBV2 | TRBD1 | TGTGCCATCAGGCCTCCACAGGGGAGGAATTCACCCCTCCACTTT | CAIRPPQGRNSPLHF
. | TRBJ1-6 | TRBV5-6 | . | TGTGCCAGCAGCTTGTACTTCTATAATTCACCCCTCCACTTT | CASSLYFYNSPLHF
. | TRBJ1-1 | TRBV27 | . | TGTGCCAGCAGTGTCCTGGAGGGAAGTACTGAAGCTTTCTTT | CASSVLEGSTEAFF
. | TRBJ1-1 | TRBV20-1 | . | TGCAGTGCTAGACAGATTCCGGACAGTGGCACTGAAGCTTTCTTT | CSARQIPDSGTEAFF
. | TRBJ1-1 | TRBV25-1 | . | TGTGCCAGCAGTTCGCGGGGCTCTTTCACTGAAGCTTTCTTT | CASSSRGSFTEAFF
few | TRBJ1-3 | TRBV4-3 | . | TGCGCCAGCAGCCAAGACTACAGAGACTCTGGAAACACCATATATTTT | CASSQDYRDSGNTIYF
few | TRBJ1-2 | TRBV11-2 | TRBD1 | TGTGCCAGCAGCTTAGGGCGCAGGGGGAATGGCTACACCTTC | CASSLGRRGNGYTF
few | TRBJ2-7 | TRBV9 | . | TGTGCCAGCAGCTCCCTATCCCACGAGCAGTACTTC | CASSSLSHEQYF
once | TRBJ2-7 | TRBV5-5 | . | TGTGCCAGCAGCCCACCCTCCGGCCACGAGCAGTACTTC | CASSPPSGHEQYF
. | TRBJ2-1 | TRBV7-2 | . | TGTGCCAGCAGCGGGAACACGGTTGGCAATGAGCAGTTCTTC | CASSGNTVGNEQFF
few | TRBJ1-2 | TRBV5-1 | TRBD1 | TGCGCCAGCAGCTTGGACAGGGGCCTTCCTAACTATGGCTACACCTTC | CASSLDRGLPNYGYTF
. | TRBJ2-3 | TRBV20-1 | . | TGCAGTGCAGAACTAGATCATGCGCAGTATTTT | CSAELDHAQYF
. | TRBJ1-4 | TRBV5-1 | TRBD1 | TGCGCCAGCAGTCTCGGGACAGCCCGCGAAAAACTGTTTTTT | CASSLGTAREKLFF